The 31 T cell receptor beta chains below were found in one sample sequenced in a study of read filtering for tumor transcriptome and immune sequencing. This library used roughly 0.4 ug RNA and molecular barcoded adaptors spanning alpha/delta and beta/gamma chains. TCRdb itself ran the reads through MiXCR, one entry per CDR3 protein. The sample lists 39,000 or so distinct CDR3 sequences, over 10% occurring once. The specimen sequenced was a population of CD138-negative cells sorted from bone marrow. The receptors were sampled from a donor at least 40 years old with multiple myeloma.

Turning to this clonotype: Lacking the conserved final phenylalanine or tryptophan, this CDR3 likely reflects a read error. This chain joins TRBV4-1 and TRBJ2-1; tentative D call: TRBD2 (7 bases). CDR3 length equals 17 residues. Germline V gene sequence: CDR1 MGHRA, CDR2 YSYEKL. The CDR3, as DNA: TGCGCCAGCAACCAAGGGGGGGGGCGGAACTCCTACAATGAGCAGTTCTCC. Translated: CASNQGGGRNSYNEQFS.

As regards this clonotype: A clone one base away is much larger, so this may be a read error. V and J are TRBV27 and TRBJ2-7, with D perhaps matching TRBD1 or TRBD2 (6 bases each). V shed 3 bases and J shed 7 bases, with 19 bases lying between them. The CDR3 is 15 residues long. From germline, CDR1 is MNHEY and CDR2 SMNVEV (reference sequence). CDR3 in DNA: TGTGCCAGCAGTTTGGGGGGACACGGTACGAGAGAGCAGTACTTC. This codes for CASSLGGHGTREQYF.

This clonotype was observed many times. The genes are TRBV20-1 and TRBJ2-7, with TRBD1 matching over 7 bases. V was pared by 4 bases and J by 4 bases, with 1 base of the junction left unmatched. Germline V gene sequence: CDR1 DFQATT, CDR2 SNEGSKA (reference sequence). The CDR3 runs 11 residues. CDR3 bases: TGCAGTGCTACGACAGGGTACGAGCAGTACTTC. Its translation is CSATTGYEQYF.

This clonotype was observed at least ten times. The chain uses TRBV5-1 and TRBJ2-2, with D unresolved. Germline V CDR1 and CDR2: SGHRS, YFSETQ. V was cut by 2 bases and J by 6 bases, with 14 bases left in between. The CDR3 sequence is 15 residues long. This CDR3 is CASSLIQLPAGELFF. The CDR3 coding sequence is TGCGCCAGCAGCTTAATACAGCTTCCGGCCGGGGAGCTGTTTTTT.

On this clonotype: Possible read error: a much larger clone is one base away. V is TRBV5-1 and J is TRBJ2-7, with D perhaps matching TRBD1 (5 bases). Looked up from germline, CDR1 is SGHRS and CDR2 is YFSETQ. The CDR3 is 12 residues long. Trimming shortened V by 4 bases and J by 3 bases, and 8 bases separated the two germline ends. CDR3 sequence: CASSQDIYEQYF. The CDR3 DNA sequence: TGCGCCAGCAGCCAGGACATCTACGAGCAGTACTTC.

This clonotype has at least ten counts. The chain has TRBV20-1 and TRBJ2-1, with unresolved D. The ends were cut back, 2 bases at V and 5 bases at J, with 4 bases in the middle. Germline CDR1 reads DFQATT; CDR2 reads SNEGSKA (reference sequence). The CDR3 loop spans 11 amino acids. CDR3 nucleotide sequence: TGCAGTGCTAGACGGGACAATGAGCAGTTCTTC. Residues: CSARRDNEQFF.

This clonotype has more than one count but fewer than ten. The V call is TRBV11-2, the J call TRBJ1-1; TRBD1 is a possible D gene (6 bases). CDR3 length equals 17 residues. The V gene lost 4 bases and the J gene lost 0 bases, with 18 bases spanning the gap. The germline V gene encodes CDR1 SGHAT and CDR2 FQNNGV. The CDR3 spells CASSSLRGQIMNTEAFF. The CDR3 DNA reads TGTGCCAGCAGCTCGCTCCGAGGACAGATCATGAACACTGAAGCTTTCTTT. Based on the CDR3 plus reference TRBV11-2 and TRBJ1-1, the full variable domain is EAGVAQSPRYKIIEKRQSVAFWCNPISGHATLYWYQQILGQGPKLLIQFQNNGVVDDSQLPKDRFSAERLKGVDSTLKIQPAKLEDSAVYLCASSSLRGQIMNTEAFFGQGTRLTVV.

This clonotype came up many times. The V and J genes are TRBV6-2 or TRBV6-3 and TRBJ1-5; tentatively, D is TRBD1 (5 bases). The germline V gene encodes CDR1 MNHEY and CDR2 SVGEGT. CDR3 length: 16 amino acids. Trimming took off 2 bases at V and 0 bases at J, with 11 bases between the two ends. The chain's CDR3 is CASSYGGRLSNQPQHF. CDR3 nucleotides: TGTGCCAGCAGTTACGGGGGACGACTTAGCAATCAGCCCCAGCATTTT.

This clonotype was seen repeatedly, ten times or more. V is TRBV28 and J is TRBJ2-1; D is unclear. The CDR3 has 15 residues. V was shortened by 3 bases and J by 7 bases, with 16 bases between the two germline ends. Germline assignment: CDR1 MDHEN and CDR2 SYDVKM. The CDR3 region is CASSLVGAHVNEQFF. Here the CDR3 DNA reads TGTGCCAGCAGTTTGGTAGGCGCTCATGTGAATGAGCAGTTCTTC.

This clonotype was detected ten times or more. The genes are TRBV20-1 and TRBJ2-4; weak D call: TRBD1 (5 bases). The CDR3 is made up of 13 amino acids. V lost 6 bases and J 0 bases, leaving 9 bases between the germline ends. The V gene's germline CDR1 is DFQATT and CDR2 SNEGSKA (reference sequence). CDR3 bases: TGCAGTGCCCCAGGGTTAGCCAAAAACATTCAGTACTTC. Translated: CSAPGLAKNIQYF.

Many counts were recorded for this clonotype. This rearrangement joins TRBV29-1 to TRBJ2-3, with D perhaps TRBD2 (5 bases). The V and J ends lost 6 bases and 0 bases respectively, with 13 bases between them. Germline V CDR1 and CDR2: SQVTM, ANQGSEA. The length of the CDR3 is 14 residues. The DNA of the CDR3 is TGCAGCGTGCCGAGCGGACCAAGCACAGATACGCAGTATTTT. It translates to CSVPSGPSTDTQYF.

As concerns this clonotype: This probably arose from a read error, given a far larger clone one base away. The J gene is TRBJ2-1, the V gene TRBV6-6, with a possible D match to TRBD2 (5 bases). The CDR3 has 14 residues. Germline-derived CDR1 and CDR2 are MNHNY and SVGAGI (reference sequence). Trimming removed 5 bases at V and 2 bases at J, with 10 bases between. Written as DNA, the CDR3 is TGTGCCAGCAGTGAGGGAGTTCCCTACAATGAGCAGTTCTTC. It is translated as CASSEGVPYNEQFF.

This clonotype was counted ten times or more. This chain joins TRBV29-1 and TRBJ2-7, with unresolved D. Germline values: CDR1 SQVTM, CDR2 ANQGSEA. The CDR3 sequence is 14 residues long. The germline V and J ends were trimmed by 6 bases and 5 bases, with 20 bases remaining between them. CDR3 DNA: TGCAGCGTCCTAGGTTCCCTGGGATCCGACGAGCAGTACTTC. Translation gives CSVLGSLGSDEQYF.

This clonotype showed up many times. V is TRBV3-1 and J is TRBJ2-7, with D uncertain. The V end lost 0 bases, the J end lost 1 base, and 10 bases lay between the germline ends. Germline lookup yields CDR1 LGHDT and CDR2 YNNKEL (reference sequence). The CDR3 is 15 amino acids. CDR3 residues: CASSQDYGESYEQYF. CDR3 nucleotide sequence: TGTGCCAGCAGCCAAGATTATGGGGAATCCTACGAGCAGTACTTC.

This clonotype was observed a handful of times. An end of the junction differs from the germline gene, which may be a read error. V and J are TRBV10-1 and TRBJ2-1; 10 bases line up with TRBD2. CDR1 and CDR2 from the germline V gene are WNHNN and SYGVQD (reference sequence). The CDR3 contains 15 residues. CDR3 nucleotide sequence: TGCGCCAGCAGTGCAGTCCTAGCGGGAGTGTCTGAGCAGCCCTTC. Encoded protein: CASSAVLAGVSEQPF.

Ten or more counts support this clonotype. A much larger clone is a single base away; this may be a read error. The J gene is TRBJ2-1, the V gene TRBV12-3 or TRBV12-4; 12 bases align to TRBD2. The CDR3 is 15 residues long. This CDR3 is CASTWTSGAYNEQLF. The CDR3 nucleotides are TGTGCCAGCACCTGGACTAGCGGGGCTTACAATGAGCAGCTCTTC.

This rearrangement joins TRBV7-2 to TRBJ2-7, with TRBD2 identical over 8 bases. Germline assignment: CDR1 SGHTA and CDR2 FQGNSA. The V gene end was trimmed by 4 bases and the J gene end by 6 bases; junction bases not matched to a gene: 5. The CDR3 is 13 residues long. The CDR3 nucleotides are TGTGCCAGCAGCTCACCCCTAGCGGGCGAGCAGTACTTC. Encoded protein: CASSSPLAGEQYF.

In its sample, this clonotype was seen many times. This chain connects TRBV7-2 to TRBJ2-1; a weak D match, TRBD2 (6 bases). There are 15 residues in the CDR3. V lost 5 bases and J 7 bases, leaving 18 bases between the germline ends. From germline, CDR1 is SGHTA and CDR2 FQGNSA. The CDR3 DNA is TGTGCCAGCAGCCGCCCAGGGACTTCTCGGAATGAGCAGTTCTTC. Its protein product is CASSRPGTSRNEQFF.

This clonotype was recorded at least ten times. The gene calls are TRBV7-2 and TRBJ1-5, with 8 bases identical to TRBD1. The CDR3 contains 15 residues. Germline V lookup: CDR1 SGHTA, CDR2 FQGNSA. The junction had 6 bases not matched to a gene; V was cut back by 4 bases and J by 4 bases. The CDR3 DNA reads as TGTGCCAGCAGCTCGGACAGGGCCCCAAATCAGCCCCAGCATTTT. Amino acids: CASSSDRAPNQPQHF.

This clonotype was picked up many times. CDR3 in amino acids: CSVGRNEQFF. The CDR3 region has the DNA TGCAGCGTTGGGAGGAATGAGCAGTTCTTC. The V gene is TRBV29-1, the J gene TRBJ2-1; possible D gene TRBD2, 5 bases. Germline V gene data show CDR1 as SQVTM and CDR2 as ANQGSEA. The CDR3 sequence is 10 residues long. V lost 4 bases and J 7 bases, leaving 5 bases between the germline ends.

At least ten counts were recorded for this clonotype. The rearrangement uses TRBV6-2 or TRBV6-3 and TRBJ2-7; D might be TRBD2 (5 bases). The ends were cut back, 4 bases at V and 0 bases at J, with 19 bases in the middle. CDR3 length: 17 amino acids. Germline V gives CDR1 MNHEY, CDR2 SVGEGT. CDR3 sequence (DNA): TGTGCCAGCAGTTCCTCCCGGGTAGCGCGCTCCTCCTACGAGCAGTACTTC. Its translation: CASSSSRVARSSYEQYF.

This clonotype came up many times. The J gene is TRBJ2-1, the V gene TRBV29-1; no definite D call. The CDR3 sequence is 15 residues long. The V and J ends lost 1 base and 2 bases respectively, with 12 bases between them. The V gene's germline CDR1 is SQVTM and CDR2 ANQGSEA. The CDR3 region is CSVEGGRETYNEQFF. In DNA form, the CDR3 reads TGCAGCGTTGAAGGTGGCCGAGAAACCTACAATGAGCAGTTCTTC.

This clonotype has at least ten counts. The chain recombines TRBV20-1 with TRBJ2-7, with D perhaps TRBD1 (6 bases). The CDR3 consists of 14 residues. Germline lookup yields CDR1 DFQATT and CDR2 SNEGSKA (reference sequence). Trimming removed 0 bases at V and 3 bases at J, with 12 bases between. Written as DNA, the CDR3 is TGCAGTGCTAGAGAGGGGCCGGGACACTACGAGCAGTACTTC. The encoded protein is CSAREGPGHYEQYF.

The sample holds many counts of this clonotype. V and J are TRBV4-1 and TRBJ1-6; tentative D call: TRBD1 (5 bases). The CDR3 consists of 15 residues. The germline CDR1 and CDR2 sequences are MGHRA and YSYEKL. Trimming took off 4 bases at V and 7 bases at J, with 14 bases between the two ends. CDR3 sequence: CASSRNRDGNSPLHF. Here the CDR3 DNA reads TGCGCCAGCAGCCGTAATCGGGACGGGAATTCACCCCTCCACTTT.

V and J are TRBV20-1 and TRBJ2-5; no definite D call. There are 15 residues in the CDR3. V was pared by 3 bases and J by 4 bases, with 18 bases between. From germline, CDR1 is DFQATT and CDR2 SNEGSKA (reference sequence). The CDR3 spells CSARPPTALRETQYF. Here the CDR3 DNA reads TGCAGTGCTAGGCCGCCGACGGCCCTCAGAGAGACCCAGTACTTC.

This clonotype has ten or more counts. The chain joins TRBV28 to TRBJ2-3; 9 bases fit TRBD1. The CDR3 length is 17 residues. After removal of 4 bases from V and 4 bases from J, the junction contained 12 bases not matched to a gene. The germline V gene has CDR1 MDHEN and CDR2 SYDVKM. Written as DNA, the CDR3 is TGTGCCAGCAGTTCTAACCCGGGGACAGGGCGCGCAGATACGCAGTATTTT. This gives the protein CASSSNPGTGRADTQYF.

There are a few counts of this clonotype. The V gene is TRBV10-3, the J gene TRBJ1-1; the D gene is possibly TRBD1 (5 bases). This CDR3 comprises 13 residues. The germline V gene has CDR1 ENHRY and CDR2 SYGVKD. Trimming removed 2 bases from V and 4 bases from J, with 8 bases in between. CDR3 coding DNA: TGTGCCATCAGTGAGGGGGCGCCCACTGAAGCTTTCTTT. Translating it yields CAISEGAPTEAFF.

In this sample, this clonotype turned up once. The chain links TRBV7-2 to TRBJ2-7, with TRBD2 matching 10 bases. Germline-derived CDR1 and CDR2 are SGHTA and FQGNSA. With V trimmed by 10 bases and J by 3 bases, 6 bases remained unmatched. The CDR3 is 13 amino acids. The CDR3 protein is CANRTSGNYEQYF. The CDR3 DNA reads as TGTGCCAACCGGACTAGCGGAAACTACGAGCAGTACTTC.

This clonotype was detected many times. This chain uses TRBV29-1 with TRBJ2-1; D gene unclear. V lost 7 bases to trimming and J lost 7 bases, with 20 bases between them. This CDR3 comprises 14 residues. CDR1 is SQVTM, CDR2 ANQGSEA, per germline. The CDR3 protein is CSAPAGAPWNEQFF. The CDR3 coding sequence is TGCAGCGCTCCCGCCGGAGCCCCCTGGAATGAGCAGTTCTTC.

The chain links TRBV7-9 to TRBJ2-1; either TRBD1 or TRBD2 may supply D (6 bases each). V was clipped by 5 bases and J by 8 bases, with 13 bases between them. The CDR3 extends over 13 amino acids. Germline-derived CDR1 and CDR2 are SEHNR and FQNEAQ (reference sequence). Written as DNA, the CDR3 is TGTGCCAGCAGCAAACGAGGGGGGCATGAGCAGTTCTTC. This translates into CASSKRGGHEQFF.

This clonotype was detected many times. This CDR3 is CASSVVGDNEQFF. CDR3 nucleotide sequence: TGTGCCAGCAGCGTAGTAGGGGACAATGAGCAGTTCTTC. This chain uses TRBV9 with TRBJ2-1; tentative D call: TRBD1 (5 bases). CDR3 size: 13 residues. Between the trimmed V and J ends, which lost 0 bases and 5 bases, there was a span of 6 bases. Germline values: CDR1 SGDLS, CDR2 YYNGEE.